The 30 T cell receptor beta chains below come from one sample, sequenced in a study of blood T cell repertoires in COVID-19. Profiled with immunoSEQ multiplex PCR; TCRdb holds only in-frame clones, not every one. The data show fewer than 200,000 clones, 70% to 90% seen once. Sequenced material: peripheral blood. These TCRs come from a man aged 35 to 55 with active or convalescent COVID-19.

The V gene is TRBV3-1 (or the pseudogene TRBV3-2), the J gene TRBJ2-7; 16 bases map to TRBD2. This CDR3 has 16 amino acids. Trimming removed 4 bases from V and 5 bases from J; junction bases left unmatched: 5. Germline lookup yields CDR1 LGHDT and CDR2 YNNKEL (reference sequence). The DNA of the CDR3 is TGTGCCAGCAGCCCCGGGACTAGCGGGGGGGCCCACGAGCAGTACTTC. It codes for CASSPGTSGGAHEQYF.

The chain combines TRBV5-1 with TRBJ2-5; 16 positions agree with TRBD2. The junction had 6 bases not matched to a gene; V was cut back by 8 bases and J by 5 bases. Germline CDR1 is SGHRS and CDR2 is YFSETQ. The CDR3 length is 15 residues. In DNA form, the CDR3 reads TGCGCCAGTAGACTGGGACTAGCGGGAGGGGAGACCCAGTACTTC. Translation: CASRLGLAGGETQYF.

This clone was counted a few times. The chain joins TRBV5-1 to TRBJ1-2; no clear D gene. Trimming pared 1 base from V and 4 bases from J, leaving 11 bases between. CDR3 length: 14 amino acids. Germline assignment: CDR1 SGHRS and CDR2 YFSETQ. The CDR3 DNA sequence: TGCGCCAGCAGCTTGTCCAGTTCCGCCTATGGCTACACCTTC. The encoded protein is CASSLSSSAYGYTF.

This chain uses TRBV7-8 with TRBJ1-6, with TRBD1 matching 9 bases. Germline loops: CDR1 SGHVS, CDR2 FQNEAQ. The CDR3 has 18 amino acids. J lost 6 bases, V lost 5 bases, and 14 bases had no gene match. CDR3 DNA sequence: TGTGCCAGCAGCCCAACAGCCGGGACAGGGATGGGTAATTCACCCCTCCACTTT. This encodes CASSPTAGTGMGNSPLHF.

This chain uses TRBV27 with TRBJ1-1, with TRBD1 matching over 8 bases. The CDR3 sequence is 15 residues long. V shed 6 bases, J shed 5 bases, and the junction held 11 bases outside the gene matches. The V gene's germline CDR1 is MNHEY and CDR2 SMNVEV (reference sequence). Here the CDR3 DNA reads TGTGCCAGCAGCCGCCCGACAGGGGTAGGTACTGAAGCTTTCTTT. Translated: CASSRPTGVGTEAFF.

The genes are TRBV7-9 and TRBJ1-2; D might be TRBD1 (6 bases). Trimming removed 5 bases from V and 3 bases from J, with 13 bases in between. Germline V lookup: CDR1 SEHNR, CDR2 FQNEAQ (reference sequence). There are 14 residues in the CDR3. CDR3 bases: TGTGCCAGCAGCCCGATAACAGGGTACTATGGCTACACCTTC. This codes for CASSPITGYYGYTF. The full variable domain, in which reference TRBV7-9 and TRBJ1-2 provide the parts outside the CDR3, is DTGVSQNPRHKITKRGQNVTFRCDPISEHNRLYWYRQTLGQGPEFLTYFQNEAQLEKSRLLSDRFSAERPKGSFSTLEIQRTEQGDSAMYLCASSPITGYYGYTFGSGTRLTVV.

The CDR3 coding sequence is TGTGCCAGCAGCTTAATCAGGGGAACCGGGGAGCTGTTTTTT. Residues: CASSLIRGTGELFF. This chain joins TRBV11-2 and TRBJ2-2; D possibly corresponds to TRBD1 (6 bases). Between the trimmed V and J ends, which lost 2 bases and 5 bases, there was a span of 9 bases. Germline CDR1 is SGHAT and CDR2 is FQNNGV. The CDR3 is 14 amino acids.

This CDR3 reads CASRIGQGAPVEQFF. The CDR3 nucleotides are TGTGCCAGCAGAATCGGACAGGGGGCCCCAGTCGAGCAGTTCTTC. The rearrangement joins TRBV6-5 to TRBJ2-1, with 11 bases identical to TRBD1. This CDR3 has 15 residues. After removal of 6 bases from V and 10 bases from J, the junction contained 11 bases not matched to a gene. Germline values: CDR1 MNHEY, CDR2 SVGAGI.

This clone was found once. The chain is built from TRBV27 and TRBJ1-2; TRBD1 agrees at 7 bases. CDR1 is MNHEY and CDR2 is SMNVEV in the germline V gene (reference sequence). The CDR3 has 15 amino acids. After removal of 6 bases from V and 3 bases from J, the junction contained 10 bases not matched to a gene. In DNA, the CDR3 is TGTGCCAGCAGGGACATACAGGGGCTGGACTATGGCTACACCTTC. Translating it yields CASRDIQGLDYGYTF.

The rearrangement joins TRBV11-2 to TRBJ2-5; D uncertain. The length of the CDR3 is 13 residues. The V gene lost 0 bases and the J gene lost 5 bases, with 7 bases spanning the gap. In germline, CDR1 is SGHAT, CDR2 FQNNGV. The CDR3 bases are TGTGCCAGCAGCTTAGAGTACTCGGAGACCCAGTACTTC. Amino acids: CASSLEYSETQYF.

V is TRBV13 and J is TRBJ2-1; perhaps TRBD2 as D (5 bases). Trimming took 3 bases from V and 7 from J, leaving 7 bases between them. The length of the CDR3 is 12 residues. Germline CDR1 is PRHDT and CDR2 is FYEKMQ (reference sequence). CDR3 in amino acids: CASSLRGNEQFF. In DNA, the CDR3 is TGTGCCAGCAGCTTGAGAGGGAATGAGCAGTTCTTC. The whole variable domain, filled in from reference TRBV13 and TRBJ2-1, reads AAGVIQSPRHLIKEKRETATLKCYPIPRHDTVYWYQQGPGQDPQFLISFYEKMQSDKGSIPDRFSAQQFSDYHSELNMSSLELGDSALYFCASSLRGNEQFFGPGTRLTVL.

The rearrangement joins TRBV2 to TRBJ1-1; D unresolved. Trimming cost V 6 bases and J 1 base, with 9 bases left between them. Germline assignment: CDR1 SNHLY and CDR2 FYNNEI. CDR3 length: 13 residues. CDR3 protein: CASSVVRNTEAFF. The CDR3 DNA reads TGTGCCAGCAGCGTTGTCAGGAACACTGAAGCTTTCTTT.

The chain recombines TRBV19 with TRBJ2-5; TRBD1 might be the D (5 bases). Germline V CDR1 and CDR2: LNHDA, SQIVND (reference sequence). Trimming stripped 9 bases from V and 1 base from J, with 12 bases between. This CDR3 region has 13 residues. Here the CDR3 reads CASSGHVQETQYF. The CDR3 DNA is TGTGCCAGCTCTGGACACGTCCAAGAGACCCAGTACTTC.

The genes are TRBV30 and TRBJ1-3; D call uncertain. V gave up 4 bases and J gave up 4 bases, with 5 bases separating them. The CDR3 has 11 amino acids. The germline V gene encodes CDR1 GTSNPN and CDR2 SVGIG (reference sequence). The CDR3 DNA reads TGTGCCTGGATCTCCGGAAACACCATATATTTT. Translated, it gives CAWISGNTIYF.

The chain has TRBV4-1 and TRBJ1-2; D is ambiguous. V was cut by 3 bases and J by 0 bases, with 8 bases left in between. The CDR3 is 14 amino acids. Germline CDR1 reads MGHRA; CDR2 reads YSYEKL. The CDR3 DNA is TGCGCCAGCAGCCAGGAGTTAGCTAACTATGGCTACACCTTC. Its translation is CASSQELANYGYTF.

V usage is TRBV7-9 and J usage is TRBJ2-7; D may be TRBD2 (5 bases). The V gene lost 0 bases and the J gene lost 0 bases, with 12 bases spanning the gap. Germline CDR1 is SEHNR and CDR2 is FQNEAQ (reference sequence). This CDR3 spans 16 amino acids. The CDR3: CASSLAGGTLSYEQYF. Written as DNA, the CDR3 is TGTGCCAGCAGCTTAGCCGGAGGAACCCTCTCCTACGAGCAGTACTTC.

Written as DNA, the CDR3 is TGCGCCAGCAGCCAAGCGGGACAGGGGGTCTACGAGCAGTACTTC. It specifies CASSQAGQGVYEQYF. The chain carries TRBV4-1 and TRBJ2-7; 11 bases map to TRBD1. CDR1 and CDR2 (germline): MGHRA, YSYEKL. Germline trimming cut 1 base from V and 3 bases from J; bases unmatched to any gene: 2. The CDR3 is 15 residues long.

The chain recombines TRBV10-3 with TRBJ2-5; D not certain. V lost 6 bases to trimming and J lost 4 bases, with 12 bases between them. The CDR3 sequence is 13 residues long. Germline CDR1 is ENHRY and CDR2 is SYGVKD. The CDR3 sequence is CAIRQSIGETQYF. CDR3 nucleotide sequence: TGTGCCATCAGACAGAGCATAGGAGAGACCCAGTACTTC.

The chain is built from TRBV6-1 and TRBJ1-5; 10 nucleotides line up with TRBD1. Trimming removed 8 bases from V and 4 bases from J; junction bases left unmatched: 5. The V gene's germline CDR1 is MNHNS and CDR2 SASEGT. This CDR3 has 14 amino acids. DNA of the CDR3: TGTGCCAGCCGCATGGGACAGGGGAATCAGCCCCAGCATTTT. Translated, it gives CASRMGQGNQPQHF.

This sequence joins TRBV6-6 and TRBJ1-2; unclear D gene. V lost 4 bases and J lost 5, with 5 bases in between. The CDR3 is 11 residues long. Germline V gene lookup returns CDR1 MNHNY and CDR2 SVGAGI (reference sequence). This CDR3 is CASSSGYGYTF. In DNA, the CDR3 is TGTGCCAGCAGTTCGGGGTATGGCTACACCTTC.

The chain is built from TRBV9 and TRBJ1-4, with a tentative D call TRBD1 (5 bases). Trimming cost V 6 bases and J 0 bases, with 15 bases left between them. Germline V gives CDR1 SGDLS, CDR2 YYNGEE. The CDR3 is 16 amino acids. The CDR3 DNA is TGTGCCAGCAACAGGTCGCCAGATGCAACTAATGAAAAACTGTTTTTT. Its protein product is CASNRSPDATNEKLFF.

The rearrangement links TRBV14 to TRBJ2-7; D is perhaps TRBD1 (5 bases). V dropped 3 bases and J dropped 3 bases, with 9 bases sitting between them. This CDR3 is 13 amino acids long. Germline CDR1 SGHDN, CDR2 FVKESK. The CDR3 spells CASSQTVLYEQYF. CDR3 DNA sequence: TGTGCCAGCAGCCAGACAGTCCTCTACGAGCAGTACTTC.

V usage is TRBV18 and J usage is TRBJ2-7; D not certain. The CDR3 covers 14 residues. Germline assignment: CDR1 KGHSH and CDR2 LQKENI. V was pared by 3 bases and J by 7 bases, with 16 bases between. The CDR3 loop reads CASSPKRDDTEQYF. In DNA form, the CDR3 reads TGTGCCAGCTCACCTAAGCGAGACGATACGGAGCAGTACTTC.

The gene calls are TRBV18 and TRBJ2-7, with no clear D. Between the trimmed V and J ends, which lost 5 bases and 6 bases, there was a span of 5 bases. Germline-derived CDR1 and CDR2 are KGHSH and LQKENI. The CDR3 consists of 10 residues. The CDR3 coding sequence is TGTGCCAGCTCAGAGAGCGAGCAGTACTTC. Translated: CASSESEQYF.

This chain joins TRBV24-1 and TRBJ2-1, with TRBD2 matching over 13 bases. Germline CDR1 reads KGHDR; CDR2 reads SFDVKD. The CDR3 length is 16 residues. Trimming removed 7 bases from V and 4 bases from J; junction bases left unmatched: 6. The CDR3 protein is CATSPMTSGRYNEQFF. Written as DNA, the CDR3 is TGTGCCACCAGCCCAATGACTAGCGGGAGGTACAATGAGCAGTTCTTC.

The V and J genes are TRBV28 and TRBJ1-2; D uncertain. The CDR3 totals 14 residues. The V gene lost 2 bases and the J gene lost 2 bases, with 9 bases spanning the gap. Germline CDR1 MDHEN, CDR2 SYDVKM. CDR3 sequence: CASSLTRSNYGYTF. In nucleotides, the CDR3 is TGTGCCAGCAGTTTAACTAGGTCAAACTATGGCTACACCTTC.

Points on this clone: One end of the junction varies from germline; a read error may be responsible. The gene calls are TRBV15 and TRBJ1-1, with D possibly being TRBD1 (6 bases). CDR1 LNHNV and CDR2 YYDKDF come from the germline V gene (reference sequence). The CDR3 has 16 amino acids. The CDR3 DNA reads as TGTGCCACCAGCACACCGAGGAACAGGGCGAACTCTGAAGCTTTCTTT. It encodes CATSTPRNRANSEAFF.

The chain employs TRBV19 and TRBJ1-2; D is unresolved. The V end lost 2 bases, the J end lost 0 bases, and 19 bases lay between the germline ends. This CDR3 has 18 residues. CDR1 LNHDA and CDR2 SQIVND come from the germline V gene (reference sequence). CDR3: CASSISPTSQGPNYGYTF. Here the CDR3 DNA reads TGTGCCAGTAGTATATCCCCGACATCCCAAGGCCCTAACTATGGCTACACCTTC.

V usage is TRBV11-3 and J usage is TRBJ2-5; TRBD1 matches at 7 bases. This CDR3 contains 14 residues. CDR1 SGHNT and CDR2 YENEEA come from the germline V gene. J gave up 4 bases and V 3 bases, and 5 bases lay outside the gene matches. The chain's CDR3 is CASSLGQWLETQYF. The DNA of the CDR3 is TGTGCCAGCAGCTTGGGACAGTGGCTAGAGACCCAGTACTTC.

The J gene is TRBJ1-1, the V gene TRBV7-9; 8 bases are shared with TRBD1. V shed 1 base and J 10 bases; nucleotides not matched to a gene: 5. The CDR3 sequence is 13 residues long. In germline, CDR1 is SEHNR, CDR2 FQNEAQ (reference sequence). The CDR3 DNA reads TGTGCCAGCAGCTTAGATTATGGGACAGGAGCTTTCTTT. Protein: CASSLDYGTGAFF.